This passage covers 24 T cell receptor beta chains from one sample sequenced in a study of T cells in Graves' hyperthyroidism and ophthalmopathy. Authors of the study amplified TCR beta CDR3 regions from RNA transcripts. The primer set for the first-round RT-PCR of the TCR CDR3 was HTBI. TCRdb ran MiXCR on the multiplex PCR reads and lists one entry per CDR3 protein. The repertoire consists of more than 250,000 distinct CDR3 sequences, with roughly 15% occurring once and the leading ten covering 30%. Input material: blood. The source is a woman aged 45-65 years with Graves' hyperthyroidism that later progressed to Graves' ophthalmopathy.

V is TRBV4-2 and J is TRBJ1-2, with a possible D match to TRBD1 (6 bases). Germline CDR1 is LGHNA and CDR2 is YNFKEQ. With 0 bases removed from V and 2 bases from J, the gap between germline ends came to 10 bases. CDR3 length equals 15 residues. The CDR3 reads CASSQDWTANYGYTF. CDR3 sequence (DNA): TGTGCCAGCAGCCAAGACTGGACAGCCAACTATGGCTACACCTTC.

Many counts were recorded for this clonotype. The rearrangement joins TRBV18 to TRBJ2-7, with 7 bases matching TRBD1. J gave up 1 base and V 3 bases, and 12 bases lay outside the gene matches. CDR1 is KGHSH, CDR2 LQKENI, per germline. The CDR3 totals 17 residues. The DNA for the CDR3 is TGTGCCAGCTCACCCCCAACAGGGGTTTTTGGTTCCTACGAGCAGTACTTC. Protein: CASSPPTGVFGSYEQYF.

This clonotype has ten or more counts. The chain couples TRBV28 to TRBJ2-2, with D unresolved. V lost 6 bases, J lost 1 base, and 6 bases lay in between. CDR3 length: 13 residues. CDR1 and CDR2 from the germline V gene are MDHEN and SYDVKM. The CDR3, as DNA: TGTGCCAGCAGAACACAGAACACCGGGGAGCTGTTTTTT. Protein product: CASRTQNTGELFF.

Concerning this clonotype itself: A much larger clone lies a single base off, so this may be a read error. No conserved phenylalanine or tryptophan ends this CDR3, so it is likely a read error. The genes are TRBV29-1 and TRBJ1-6; the match to TRBD1 covers 7 bases. CDR3 size: 13 residues. Looked up from germline, CDR1 is SQVTM and CDR2 is ANQGSEA. After removal of 6 bases from V and 10 bases from J, the junction contained 9 bases not matched to a gene. The chain's CDR3 is CSVRDRERSPLHL. CDR3 coding DNA: TGCAGCGTCCGAGACAGGGAACGCTCACCCCTCCACCTT.

This clonotype was observed many times. The chain is built from TRBV11-2 and TRBJ2-3; 7 bases fit TRBD2. CDR1 SGHAT and CDR2 FQNNGV come from the germline V gene. The CDR3 runs to 16 residues. Trimming took 5 bases from V and 0 from J; bases not matched to a gene: 8. CDR3 residues: CASSGGGFTSTDTQYF. The CDR3 DNA reads TGTGCCAGCAGCGGGGGGGGTTTTACAAGCACAGATACGCAGTATTTT. Full variable domain (remainder filled in from reference TRBV11-2 and TRBJ2-3): EAGVAQSPRYKIIEKRQSVAFWCNPISGHATLYWYQQILGQGPKLLIQFQNNGVVDDSQLPKDRFSAERLKGVDSTLKIQPAKLEDSAVYLCASSGGGFTSTDTQYFGPGTRLTVL.

This clonotype showed up many times. The chain recombines TRBV15 with TRBJ2-6; no reliable D call. V lost 1 base to trimming and J lost 0 bases, with 13 bases between them. The CDR3 has 18 residues. Germline-derived CDR1 and CDR2 are LNHNV and YYDKDF (reference sequence). The CDR3 nucleotides read TGTGCCACCAGCAGAGTGAGGTTTCTCGACTCTGGGGCCAACGTCCTGACTTTC. Its translation is CATSRVRFLDSGANVLTF. The full variable domain, rest sourced from reference TRBV15 and TRBJ2-6, is DAMVIQNPRYQVTQFGKPVTLSCSQTLNHNVMYWYQQKSSQAPKLLFHYYDKDFNNEADTPDNFQSRRPNTSFCFLDIRSPGLGDTAMYLCATSRVRFLDSGANVLTFGAGSRLTVL.

This clonotype was seen repeatedly, ten times or more. The chain couples TRBV29-1 to TRBJ2-3; no reliable D call. CDR3 length: 14 amino acids. V was shortened by 6 bases and J by 7 bases, with 20 bases between the two germline ends. Germline V gene sequence: CDR1 SQVTM, CDR2 ANQGSEA. The CDR3 reads CSVPPSPSTNTQYF. CDR3 coding DNA: TGCAGCGTCCCACCCTCCCCAAGCACGAATACGCAGTATTTT.

The chain joins TRBV6-1 to TRBJ1-2; a possible D gene is TRBD1 (5 bases). The CDR3 covers 12 residues. Per the germline V gene, CDR1 is MNHNS and CDR2 is SASEGT. Trimming took 10 bases from V and 4 from J, leaving 13 bases between them. CDR3 sequence: CATSTGPYGYTF. The CDR3 DNA follows: TGTGCCACGTCAACGGGGCCCTATGGCTACACCTTC.

The rearrangement joins TRBV30 to TRBJ1-4; 9 positions match TRBD1. Germline loops: CDR1 GTSNPN, CDR2 SVGIG (reference sequence). Germline trimming cut 5 bases from V and 6 bases from J; bases unmatched to any gene: 4. The length of the CDR3 is 13 residues. The DNA of the CDR3 is TGTGCCTGGGACAGGGGGGACTATGAAAAACTGTTTTTT. It specifies CAWDRGDYEKLFF.

This clonotype was counted ten times or more. The chain combines TRBV4-2 with TRBJ2-1; D is unresolved. Trimming removed 1 base at V and 0 bases at J, with 13 bases between. Germline-derived CDR1 and CDR2 are LGHNA and YNFKEQ. The CDR3 is 17 amino acids. CDR3 DNA sequence: TGTGCCAGCAGCCAAGTTCCAGCCGTAAGCTCCTACAATGAGCAGTTCTTC. Its protein is CASSQVPAVSSYNEQFF.

The chain has TRBV5-1 and TRBJ1-3, with 10 bases aligning to TRBD1. The junction had 11 bases not matched to a gene; V was cut back by 3 bases and J by 2 bases. Germline CDR1 is SGHRS and CDR2 is YFSETQ. CDR3 length: 18 residues. The CDR3 nucleotides read TGCGCCAGCAGCTATGGACAGGGGGTCTACTCCCCTGGAAACACCATATATTTT. Translating it yields CASSYGQGVYSPGNTIYF.

In this sample, this clonotype turned up many times. The rearrangement uses TRBV10-2 and TRBJ2-2, with D tentatively TRBD2 (6 bases). CDR3 size: 15 residues. V dropped 6 bases and J dropped 4 bases, with 15 bases sitting between them. CDR1 WSHSY and CDR2 SAAADI come from the germline V gene. The DNA of the CDR3 is TGCGCCAGCAGAGGCCCTAGCGCGGCCACCGGGGAGCTGTTTTTT. Translated, it gives CASRGPSAATGELFF.

This chain joins TRBV11-2 and TRBJ2-5; 14 bases line up with TRBD2. The length of the CDR3 is 16 residues. Germline V CDR1 and CDR2: SGHAT, FQNNGV. Losses at the gene ends were 4 bases for V and 2 bases for J; bases not matched to a gene: 3. CDR3 amino acids: CASSSRTSGGQETQYF. CDR3 DNA sequence: TGTGCCAGCAGCTCCCGGACTAGCGGGGGGCAAGAGACCCAGTACTTC.

This clonotype occurred many times. The V call is TRBV2, the J call TRBJ1-2; D is possibly TRBD1 (5 bases). Deletions cut 8 bases from V and 3 bases from J, with 16 bases between. The germline V gene has CDR1 SNHLY and CDR2 FYNNEI. This CDR3 comprises 14 residues. The CDR3 here is CASGRSGGDYGYTF. The CDR3 bases are TGTGCCAGCGGGAGGAGTGGAGGGGACTATGGCTACACCTTC.

The chain joins TRBV7-3 to TRBJ2-5; TRBD2 aligns across 9 bases. The CDR3 spans 13 residues. CDR1 is SGHTA, CDR2 FQGTGA, per germline. The junction had 9 bases not matched to a gene; V was cut back by 4 bases and J by 12 bases. The CDR3 coding sequence is TGTGCCAGCAGCTCTGCTAGCGGGAACTGGGAGTACTTC. It yields the protein CASSSASGNWEYF. The full variable domain, rest sourced from reference TRBV7-3 and TRBJ2-5, is GAGVSQTPSNKVTEKGKYVELRCDPISGHTALYWYRQSLGQGPEFLIYFQGTGAADDSGLPNDRFFAVRPEGSVSTLKIQRTERGDSAVYLCASSSASGNWEYFGPGTRLLVL.

This clonotype was seen a handful of times. The chain carries TRBV20-1 and TRBJ1-2, with a tentative D call TRBD1 (5 bases). The CDR3 spans 12 residues. Germline loops: CDR1 DFQATT, CDR2 SNEGSKA (reference sequence). The ends were cut back, 5 bases at V and 8 bases at J, with 15 bases in the middle. CDR3 sequence: CSAYTGGEGYTF. The CDR3 DNA reads TGCAGTGCTTATACAGGTGGAGAAGGCTACACCTTC.

This clonotype has a handful of counts. This chain joins TRBV5-6 and TRBJ1-2; the D gene is possibly TRBD1 (6 bases). The CDR3 consists of 14 residues. Trimming left V 2 bases short and J 7 bases short, with 15 bases between. Germline V gives CDR1 SGHDT, CDR2 YYEEEE. The DNA for the CDR3 is TGTGCCAGCAGCTTACCAGGGGACGTTGGTGGCTACACCTTC. Encoded protein: CASSLPGDVGGYTF.

In its sample, this clonotype was seen a few times. The chain carries TRBV6-1 and TRBJ1-1, with D possibly TRBD1 on 6 matching bases. V was clipped by 6 bases and J by 7 bases, with 18 bases between them. Per germline, CDR1 MNHNS and CDR2 SASEGT. The CDR3 is made up of 14 amino acids. The CDR3 region has the DNA TGTGCCAGCAGCCGCCCGGACAGTCTATATGAAGCTTTCTTT. It is translated as CASSRPDSLYEAFF.

This clonotype was detected many times. V gene TRBV28 combines with J gene TRBJ1-5; TRBD1 aligns across 7 bases. This CDR3 is built from 14 residues. Per the germline V gene, CDR1 is MDHEN and CDR2 is SYDVKM. V lost 6 bases, J lost 6 bases, and 8 bases stayed unmatched. The CDR3 loop reads CASSPARGLQPQHF. The CDR3 coding sequence is TGTGCCAGCAGCCCTGCAAGGGGGCTTCAGCCCCAGCATTTT.

This clonotype has a count of ten or more. The V gene is TRBV11-2, the J gene TRBJ2-7, with TRBD2 matching 10 bases. This CDR3 has 14 residues. Losses at the gene ends were 5 bases for V and 6 bases for J; bases not matched to a gene: 7. Looked up from germline, CDR1 is SGHAT and CDR2 is FQNNGV. Here the CDR3 reads CASSPAGGPGEQYF. The CDR3 DNA follows: TGTGCCAGCAGCCCAGCGGGAGGGCCCGGCGAGCAGTACTTC.

This clonotype was picked up many times. V is TRBV18 and J is TRBJ2-1, with 8 bases matching TRBD2. CDR3 length: 16 amino acids. In germline, CDR1 is KGHSH, CDR2 LQKENI. V lost 0 bases, J lost 5 bases, and 6 bases stayed unmatched. The CDR3: CASSPPNSGDNNEQFF. The CDR3 DNA reads as TGTGCCAGCTCACCACCGAATAGCGGGGACAACAATGAGCAGTTCTTC.

This chain uses TRBV6-1 with TRBJ1-3; unclear D gene. The germline gives CDR1 MNHNS, CDR2 SASEGT. V was pared by 2 bases and J by 4 bases, with 6 bases between. The CDR3 has 13 residues. DNA of the CDR3: TGTGCCAGCAGTGAACTACACGGAAACACCATATATTTT. Encoded protein: CASSELHGNTIYF.

The rearrangement links TRBV18 to TRBJ1-4, with D possibly matching TRBD1 (5 bases). V was shortened by 4 bases and J by 8 bases, with 11 bases between the two germline ends. The CDR3 consists of 13 residues. From germline, CDR1 is KGHSH and CDR2 LQKENI. CDR3 sequence reads: CASSLLRDEKLFF. The CDR3 coding sequence is TGTGCCAGCTCACTCCTCAGGGACGAAAAACTGTTTTTT.

This clonotype appeared many times. DNA of the CDR3: TGCGCCAGCAGCTTGGGAACGAGCGCCATCTCTGGAAACACCATATATTTT. Residues: CASSLGTSAISGNTIYF. This rearrangement joins TRBV5-1 to TRBJ1-3; no definite D call. The V gene lost 0 bases and the J gene lost 0 bases, with 13 bases spanning the gap. The CDR3 has 17 residues. Per germline, CDR1 SGHRS and CDR2 YFSETQ.